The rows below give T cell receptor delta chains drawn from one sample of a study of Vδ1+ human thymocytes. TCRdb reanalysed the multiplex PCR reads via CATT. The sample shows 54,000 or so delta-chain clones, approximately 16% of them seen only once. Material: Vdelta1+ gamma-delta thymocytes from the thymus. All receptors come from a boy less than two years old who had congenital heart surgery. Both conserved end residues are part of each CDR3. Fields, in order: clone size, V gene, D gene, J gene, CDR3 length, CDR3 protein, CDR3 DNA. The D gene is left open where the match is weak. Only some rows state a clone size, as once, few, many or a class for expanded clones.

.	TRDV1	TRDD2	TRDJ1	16	CALGSLPNSYTDKLIF	TGTGCTCTTGGGTCTCTTCCTAACTCGTACACCGATAAACTCATCTTT
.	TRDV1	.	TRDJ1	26	CALGDPIPIPITGARSGDILSDKLIF	TGTGCTCTTGGGGACCCAATTCCAATTCCTATAACTGGCGCGCGGAGTGGGGATATTCTGTCCGATAAACTCATCTTT
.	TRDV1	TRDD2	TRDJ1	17	CALGCLPTGDHTDKLIF	TGTGCTCTTGGGTGCCTTCCTACAGGGGACCACACCGATAAACTCATCTTT
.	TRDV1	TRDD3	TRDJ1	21	CALGEWLSYRNWGIGPDKLIF	TGTGCTCTTGGGGAATGGTTGTCCTACCGGAACTGGGGGATAGGGCCCGATAAACTCATCTTT
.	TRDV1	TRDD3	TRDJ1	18	CALGEPELLGAYTDKLIF	TGTGCTCTTGGGGAACCCGAATTACTGGGGGCCTACACCGATAAACTCATCTTT
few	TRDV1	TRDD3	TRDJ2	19	CALGNPSPVYWGDTAQLFF	TGTGCTCTTGGGAACCCGAGTCCGGTGTACTGGGGAGACACAGCACAACTCTTCTTT
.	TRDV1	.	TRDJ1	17	CALGEPFPTLGNDKLIF	TGTGCTCTTGGGGAACCTTTTCCTACCCTGGGGAACGATAAACTCATCTTC
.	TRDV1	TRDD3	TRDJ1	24	CALGEKKGEGPRLGDTWYTDKLIF	TGTGCTCTTGGGGAAAAGAAGGGTGAGGGACCCAGACTGGGGGATACCTGGTACACCGATAAACTCATCTTT
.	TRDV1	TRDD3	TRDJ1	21	CALGDRPFNTGGFWYTDKLIF	TGTGCTCTTGGGGACCGGCCCTTCAATACTGGGGGATTTTGGTACACCGATAAACTCATCTTT
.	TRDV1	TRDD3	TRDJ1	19	CALGESSTGGFSYTDKLIF	TGTGCTCTTGGGGAATCGTCCACTGGGGGATTCTCGTACACCGATAAACTCATCTTT
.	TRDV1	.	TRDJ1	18	CALGERLPPRPYTDKLIF	TGTGCTCTTGGGGAACGACTGCCTCCCCGACCTTACACCGATAAACTCATCTTT
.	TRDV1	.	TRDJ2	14	CALASPVSTAQLFF	TGTGCTCTTGCGTCTCCCGTTTCGACAGCACAACTCTTCTTT
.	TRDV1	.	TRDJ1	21	CALGCEGLPSTGDPYTDKLIF	TGTGCTCTTGGGTGTGAAGGCCTTCCCAGTACTGGGGACCCGTACACCGATAAACTCATCTTT
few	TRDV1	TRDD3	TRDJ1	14	CALGTGGVDDKLIF	TGTGCTCTTGGAACTGGGGGAGTTGACGATAAACTCATCTTT
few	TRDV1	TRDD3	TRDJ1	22	CALGELRGLPTPLLGDTDKLIF	TGTGCTCTTGGGGAACTTAGGGGGCTTCCTACACCCCTACTGGGGGATACCGATAAACTCATCTTT
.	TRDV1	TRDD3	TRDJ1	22	CALGEPGTLPDWGIPVTDKLIF	TGTGCTCTTGGGGAACCCGGGACCCTACCGGACTGGGGGATACCGGTTACCGATAAACTCATCTTT
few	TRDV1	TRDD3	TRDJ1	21	CALGERCLPAVLGEHTDKLIF	TGTGCTCTTGGGGAACGCTGTCTCCCTGCAGTACTGGGGGAACACACCGATAAACTCATCTTT
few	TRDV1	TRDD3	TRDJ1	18	CALGEIPRGYPYTDKLIF	TGTGCTCTTGGGGAAATCCCACGGGGATACCCGTACACCGATAAACTCATCTTT
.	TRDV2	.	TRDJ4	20	CACDPLPLPLLGTENRPLIF	TGTGCCTGTGACCCCCTTCCTCTCCCTTTACTGGGGACGGAGAACAGACCCCTGATCTTT
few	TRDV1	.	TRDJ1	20	CALGGLPTPLGATYTDKLIF	TGTGCTCTTGGGGGCCTTCCTACTCCACTGGGGGCCACGTACACCGATAAACTCATCTTT
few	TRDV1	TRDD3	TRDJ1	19	CALGPLCTGDGANTDKLIF	TGTGCTCTTGGACCGCTCTGTACTGGGGATGGGGCGAACACCGATAAACTCATCTTT
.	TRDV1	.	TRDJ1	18	CALGDTSYVLLRPDKLIF	TGTGCTCTTGGGGACACCTCCTACGTATTATTACGACCCGATAAACTCATCTTT